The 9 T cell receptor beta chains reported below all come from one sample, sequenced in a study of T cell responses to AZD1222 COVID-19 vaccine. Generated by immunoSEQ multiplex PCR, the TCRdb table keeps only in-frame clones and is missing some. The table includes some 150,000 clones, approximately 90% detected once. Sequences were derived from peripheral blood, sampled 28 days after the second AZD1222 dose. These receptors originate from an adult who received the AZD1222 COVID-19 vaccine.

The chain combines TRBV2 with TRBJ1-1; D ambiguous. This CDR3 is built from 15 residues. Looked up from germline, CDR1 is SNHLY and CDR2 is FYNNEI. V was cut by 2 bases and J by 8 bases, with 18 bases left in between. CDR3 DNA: TGTGCCAGCAGTGAAATTAGGGCGGCTACTAGGGAAGCTTTCTTT. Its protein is CASSEIRAATREAFF.

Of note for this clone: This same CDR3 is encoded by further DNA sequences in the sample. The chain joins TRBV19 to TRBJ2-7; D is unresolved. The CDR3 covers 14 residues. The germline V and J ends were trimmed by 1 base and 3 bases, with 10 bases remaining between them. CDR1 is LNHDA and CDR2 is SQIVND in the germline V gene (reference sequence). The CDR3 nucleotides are TGTGCCAGTAGTATAGGCGGTTCCCTCTACGAGCAGTACTTC. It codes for CASSIGGSLYEQYF.

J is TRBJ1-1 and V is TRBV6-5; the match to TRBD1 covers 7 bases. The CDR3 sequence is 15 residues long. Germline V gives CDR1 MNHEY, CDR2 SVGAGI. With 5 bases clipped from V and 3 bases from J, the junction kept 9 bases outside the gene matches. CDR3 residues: CASSTGTDSHTEAFF. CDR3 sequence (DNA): TGTGCCAGCAGTACCGGGACAGACAGTCACACTGAAGCTTTCTTT.

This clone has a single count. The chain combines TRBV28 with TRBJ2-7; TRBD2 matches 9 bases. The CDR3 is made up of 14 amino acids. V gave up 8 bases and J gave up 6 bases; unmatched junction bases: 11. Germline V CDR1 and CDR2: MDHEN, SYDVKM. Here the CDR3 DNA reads TGTGCCAGCGGGGGAGTAGCGGGAGCGTCCGAGCAGTACTTC. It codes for CASGGVAGASEQYF.

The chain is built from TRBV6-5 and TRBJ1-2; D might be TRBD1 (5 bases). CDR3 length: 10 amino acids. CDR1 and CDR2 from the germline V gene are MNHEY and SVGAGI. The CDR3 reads CGLTGVSYTF. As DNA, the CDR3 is TGTGGACTCACGGGGGTGAGCTACACCTTC.

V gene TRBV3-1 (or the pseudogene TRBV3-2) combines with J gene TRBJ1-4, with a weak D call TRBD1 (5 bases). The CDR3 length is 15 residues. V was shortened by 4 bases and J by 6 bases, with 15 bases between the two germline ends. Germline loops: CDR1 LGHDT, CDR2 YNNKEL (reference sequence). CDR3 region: CASSLQAGYYEKLFF. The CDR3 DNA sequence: TGTGCCAGCAGCCTCCAGGCAGGGTATTATGAAAAACTGTTTTTT.

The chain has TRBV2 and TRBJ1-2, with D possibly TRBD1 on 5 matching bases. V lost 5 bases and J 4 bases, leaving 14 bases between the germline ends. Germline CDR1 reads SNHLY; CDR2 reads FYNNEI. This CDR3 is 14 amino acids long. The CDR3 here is CASSSQGWAYGYTF. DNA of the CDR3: TGTGCCAGCAGTTCTCAGGGTTGGGCCTATGGCTACACCTTC.

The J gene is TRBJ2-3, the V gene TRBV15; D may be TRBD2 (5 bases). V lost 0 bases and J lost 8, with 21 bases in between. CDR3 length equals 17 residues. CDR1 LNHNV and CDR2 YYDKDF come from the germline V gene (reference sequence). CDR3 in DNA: TGTGCCACCAGCAGAGATAACACTCGGGCGGGTGGCGTTACGCAGTATTTT. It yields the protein CATSRDNTRAGGVTQYF.

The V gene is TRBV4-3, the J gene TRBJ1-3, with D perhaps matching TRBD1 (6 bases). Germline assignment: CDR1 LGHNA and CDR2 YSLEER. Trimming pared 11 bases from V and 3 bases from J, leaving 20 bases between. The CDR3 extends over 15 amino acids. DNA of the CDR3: TGCGCCCTCCCACCCCGGAAGGGGGATGGAAACACCATATATTTT. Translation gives CALPPRKGDGNTIYF.